This T cell receptor beta chain originates from a study of blood T cell repertoires in COVID-19. Study background: The study drew acute and convalescent COVID-19 samples from the United States, Italy and Spain. T cells, B-cell-depleted T cells, or PBMCs supplied cDNA or gDNA.

Source study methods: Amplified reference gene primers provided the basis for estimating nucleated cell counts. Data came from immunoSEQ multiplex PCR; TCRdb stores just in-frame clones and leaves some out. V, J and clone size derive from that table, while D and trimming were established from the DNA sequence. The table lists hundreds of thousands of clones, over 70% of them singletons. The CDR3 totals 16 residues. Germline CDR1 is MNHEY and CDR2 is SVGAGI. V lost 4 bases, J lost 3 bases, and 5 bases stayed unmatched. Sequences were obtained from peripheral blood. This receptor was taken from a woman aged 80 or over with acute or convalescent COVID-19. This chain joins TRBV6-5 and TRBJ2-3; 12 positions agree with TRBD2. DNA of the CDR3: TGTGCCAGCAGTTCACTAGCGGGGGGCGTGACAGATACGCAGTATTTT. Its protein is CASSSLAGGVTDTQYF.